This is a list of T cell receptor beta chains from one sample in a study of beta chain features in type 1 diabetes. Using immunoSEQ multiplex PCR, the repertoire was profiled, and TCRdb retains in-frame clones only, with some absent. The sample records under 250,000 clones, 14% being singletons. The sequenced material came from naive CD4+ T cells from blood. The receptor source for this set is a woman between 40 and 50 years old in good health. Both conserved end residues are part of each CDR3. A D gene is named only where the DNA matches it firmly. Some rows mark clone size as missing; the rest say once, few, many or name a class of expanded clone.

few	TRBV29-1	NA	TRBJ2-5	TGCAGCGCCCAAGGACATGGGCTAGAGACCCAGTACTTC	CSAQGHGLETQYF
once	TRBV6-1	NA	TRBJ2-5	TGTGCCAGCCAAACAGGGATGGAAGAGACCCAGTACTTC	CASQTGMEETQYF
NA	TRBV10-1	NA	TRBJ2-5	TGCGCCAGCAGTGATGCAGGACAAGAGACCCAGTACTTC	CASSDAGQETQYF
few	TRBV10-1	NA	TRBJ2-1	TGCGCCAGCAGTGAGTCGGCAGGCAGCTCCTACAATGAGCAGTTCTTC	CASSESAGSSYNEQFF
NA	TRBV15	TRBD1	TRBJ2-3	TGTGCCACCAGCAGAAACCGGGACAGGGCTACAGATACGCAGTATTTT	CATSRNRDRATDTQYF
NA	TRBV2	NA	TRBJ1-1	TGTGCCAGCAGTGTAACAGGGCCCACTGAAGCTTTCTTT	CASSVTGPTEAFF
few	TRBV25-1	TRBD1	TRBJ2-7	TGTGCCAGCAGTCGACAGGGGACCTACGAGCAGTACTTC	CASSRQGTYEQYF
few	TRBV7-9	NA	TRBJ1-2	TGTGCCAGCAGCTTAGAGGCGAGGGGCTACACCTTC	CASSLEARGYTF
NA	TRBV6-6	NA	TRBJ2-7	TGTGCCAGCAGTCCCAGCTACGAGCAGTACTTC	CASSPSYEQYF
many	TRBV12-5	NA	TRBJ2-3	TGTGCTAGTGGGCGATCAGATACGCAGTATTTT	CASGRSDTQYF
NA	TRBV5-1	NA	TRBJ2-3	TGCGCCAGCAGCTCCGATCCGGCGGGGACAGATACGCAGTATTTT	CASSSDPAGTDTQYF
NA	TRBV7-8	NA	TRBJ2-7	TGTGCCAGCAGCTCCGACAGAAGGCACGAGCAGTACTTC	CASSSDRRHEQYF
few	TRBV28	NA	TRBJ1-5	TGTGCCAGCACGAGCGGTCAGCCCCAGCATTTT	CASTSGQPQHF
NA	TRBV5-1	TRBD2	TRBJ2-7	TGCGCCAGCAGCTTGGGATATGGGGACTACAAGGCTGACGAGCAGTACTTC	CASSLGYGDYKADEQYF